The T cell receptor (beta chain) described here comes from a study of regulatory T cells in long-lasting Graves disease. This CDR3 contains 15 residues. J was trimmed by 6 bases and V by 1 base; bases with no gene match: 4. The time point: newly diagnosed GD, antithyroid drugs for less than 3 months. RNA extracted from PBMCs served as the sequencing template. This clonotype has ten or more counts. Its antigen remains unidentified. Through Arm-PCR of CDR3 regions and iRepertoire HTBI primers, TCR beta libraries were built. TCRdb used MiXCR to reprocess the multiplex PCR reads, holding one entry per CDR3 protein. The profile shows fewer than 450,000 distinct CDR3 sequences, over 12% of them singletons. General study findings and limits: The sample size was small, and this may have reduced accuracy.

These data also formed part of another study, on T cells in Graves' hyperthyroidism and ophthalmopathy. This second report adds: Graves' hyperthyroidism qualified as stable when ophthalmopathy did not progress within 18 months.

This sequence originates from a woman in her 40s with Graves disease. Here the sequenced sample was peripheral blood mononuclear cells (PBMCs), taken at new diagnosis, from a patient treated with antithyroid drugs. The V gene is TRBV12-3 or TRBV12-4, the J gene TRBJ2-1; the match to TRBD2 covers 9 bases. As DNA, the CDR3 is TGTGCCAGCAGTTTAGTGACTAGCGGCCTCAATGAGCAGTTCTTC. Protein product: CASSLVTSGLNEQFF.